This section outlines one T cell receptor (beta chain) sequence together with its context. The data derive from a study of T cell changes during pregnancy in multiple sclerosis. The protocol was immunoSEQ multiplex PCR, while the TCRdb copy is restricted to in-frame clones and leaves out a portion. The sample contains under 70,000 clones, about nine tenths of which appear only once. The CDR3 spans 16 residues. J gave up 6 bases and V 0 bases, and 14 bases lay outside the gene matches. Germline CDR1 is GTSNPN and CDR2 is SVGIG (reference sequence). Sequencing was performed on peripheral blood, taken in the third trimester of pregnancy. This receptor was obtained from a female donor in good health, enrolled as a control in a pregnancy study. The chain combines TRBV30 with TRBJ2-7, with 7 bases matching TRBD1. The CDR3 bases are TGTGCCTGGAGTGTTTATTTTAGGGGGCGCAGGATCGAGCAGTACTTC. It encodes CAWSVYFRGRRIEQYF.